The 27 T cell receptor beta chains reported below all come from one sample, sequenced in a study of early T cells in non-severe SARS-CoV-2 infection. TCRdb reprocessed the 5' RACE reads via MiXCR and lists one record per CDR3 protein. Among about 60,000 distinct CDR3 sequences listed, approximately 9.3% were seen once. The sequencing input was whole blood. The source is an adult who was a healthcare worker with PCR-confirmed SARS-CoV-2 infection or an uninfected control (not recorded which).

Ten or more counts support this clonotype. The chain recombines TRBV7-9 with TRBJ2-1; TRBD1 aligns across 9 bases. The CDR3 loop spans 15 amino acids. CDR1 and CDR2 (germline): SEHNR, FQNEAQ (reference sequence). V dropped 4 bases and J dropped 5; count of bases not matched to a gene: 6. CDR3 DNA sequence: TGTGCCAGCAGCTCGGGACAGGGACGGAACAATGAGCAGTTCTTC. It is translated as CASSSGQGRNNEQFF.

The sample holds many counts of this clonotype. The chain has TRBV5-4 and TRBJ2-7, with 11 bases lining up with TRBD2. Germline loops: CDR1 SGHNT, CDR2 YYREEE (reference sequence). V was pared by 4 bases and J by 4 bases, with 7 bases of the junction left unmatched. This CDR3 spans 15 amino acids. The CDR3 loop is CASSPPGTSGYEQYF. DNA of the CDR3: TGTGCCAGCAGCCCCCCCGGGACTAGCGGATACGAGCAGTACTTC.

For the CDR3, the DNA is TGTGCCAGCAGTCCTCAGGATTCCAATCAGCCCCAGCATTTT. It translates to CASSPQDSNQPQHF. V is TRBV27 and J is TRBJ1-5; no definite D call. The CDR3 is 14 amino acids. Germline lookup yields CDR1 MNHEY and CDR2 SMNVEV (reference sequence). V lost 5 bases and J 3 bases, leaving 11 bases between the germline ends.

This clonotype was counted ten times or more. The CDR3 loop reads CASSRGQGGNSPLHF. The CDR3 DNA reads TGTGCCAGCAGCAGAGGACAGGGGGGCAATTCACCCCTCCACTTT. V is TRBV5-6 and J is TRBJ1-6; 10 bases line up with TRBD1. V trimming: 4 bases; J trimming: 7 bases; junction bases outside the gene matches: 5. The V gene's germline CDR1 is SGHDT and CDR2 YYEEEE. The CDR3 length is 15 residues.

This clonotype was seen many times. J is TRBJ1-6 and V is TRBV19; D uncertain. The CDR3 consists of 14 residues. V lost 5 bases, J lost 7 bases, and 12 bases lay in between. The germline V gene encodes CDR1 LNHDA and CDR2 SQIVND (reference sequence). The CDR3, as DNA: TGTGCCAGTAGTCCCGAGACGGCGAATTCACCCCTCCACTTT. It specifies CASSPETANSPLHF.

At least ten counts were recorded for this clonotype. V is TRBV29-1 and J is TRBJ1-5; D is unresolved. The ends were cut back, 2 bases at V and 0 bases at J, with 5 bases in the middle. The germline gives CDR1 SQVTM, CDR2 ANQGSEA. This CDR3 has 13 residues. CDR3: CSVEWGSNQPQHF. The CDR3 nucleotides read TGCAGCGTTGAATGGGGTAGCAATCAGCCCCAGCATTTT.

The genes are TRBV27 and TRBJ2-1; either TRBD1 or TRBD2 may supply D (5 bases each). CDR1 MNHEY and CDR2 SMNVEV come from the germline V gene (reference sequence). The CDR3 consists of 14 residues. The germline V and J ends were trimmed by 7 bases and 1 base, with 11 bases remaining between them. CDR3 DNA sequence: TGTGCCAGCAATCGGGGCCCGTCCTACAATGAGCAGTTCTTC. Translating it yields CASNRGPSYNEQFF.

At least ten counts were recorded for this clonotype. This chain uses TRBV3-1 with TRBJ2-3; 9 bases line up with TRBD2. Germline CDR1 LGHDT, CDR2 YNNKEL (reference sequence). V dropped 6 bases and J dropped 6; count of bases not matched to a gene: 10. The CDR3 length is 15 residues. In DNA form, the CDR3 reads TGTGCCAGCAGGGAGGCGGGAGGGCCTTTGGATACGCAGTATTTT. It translates to CASREAGGPLDTQYF.

V gene TRBV6-5 combines with J gene TRBJ2-2; D might be TRBD1 (6 bases). Germline V gene lookup returns CDR1 MNHEY and CDR2 SVGAGI. The germline V and J ends were trimmed by 6 bases and 5 bases, with 16 bases remaining between them. The CDR3 extends over 15 amino acids. The CDR3 spells CASSRRQVSTGELFF. The CDR3 coding sequence is TGTGCCAGCAGCCGAAGACAGGTTTCGACCGGGGAGCTGTTTTTT.

This clonotype was seen repeatedly, ten times or more. CDR3 DNA: TGTGCCAGCAGTGAATGGTCTAGCGGAAGCATTACTAGCACAGATACGCAGTATTTT. This gives the protein CASSEWSSGSITSTDTQYF. The rearrangement uses TRBV2 and TRBJ2-3; 7 nucleotides align to TRBD2. This CDR3 is 19 amino acids long. Trimming cost V 2 bases and J 0 bases; bases outside gene matches: 14. Germline V gene lookup returns CDR1 SNHLY and CDR2 FYNNEI.

This clonotype was observed many times. The chain is built from TRBV7-2 and TRBJ2-1; D not resolved. Germline V gene sequence: CDR1 SGHTA, CDR2 FQGNSA. The V end was cut by 5 bases, the J end by 0 bases, with 5 bases between. This CDR3 contains 13 residues. Here the CDR3 reads CASSPISYNEQFF. In nucleotides, the CDR3 is TGTGCCAGCAGCCCAATCTCCTACAATGAGCAGTTCTTC.

The V call is TRBV7-2, the J call TRBJ2-7; tentative D call: TRBD2 (6 bases). Germline V gives CDR1 SGHTA, CDR2 FQGNSA. This CDR3 region has 15 residues. V shed 5 bases and J shed 0 bases, with 14 bases lying between them. Here the CDR3 DNA reads TGTGCCAGCAGCGGCAGCGACGGGAGCTCCTACGAGCAGTACTTC. Amino acids: CASSGSDGSSYEQYF.

This sequence joins TRBV18 and TRBJ1-6; a weak D match, TRBD1 (6 bases). Germline V gene sequence: CDR1 KGHSH, CDR2 LQKENI. The V and J ends lost 2 bases and 10 bases respectively, with 12 bases between them. The CDR3 totals 14 residues. In DNA form, the CDR3 reads TGTGCCAGCTCACCAAGTTCGGGGGCCTCACCCCTCCACTTT. Protein sequence: CASSPSSGASPLHF. Full variable domain (rest looked up from reference TRBV18 and TRBJ1-6): NAGVMQNPRHLVRRRGQEARLRCSPMKGHSHVYWYRQLPEEGLKFMVYLQKENIIDESGMPKERFSAEFPKEGPSILRIQQVVRGDSAAYFCASSPSSGASPLHFGNGTRLTVT.

This clonotype has ten or more counts. The CDR3 protein is CASSYSLPDYEQYF. The CDR3 coding sequence is TGTGCCAGCAGTTATTCCCTACCCGACTACGAGCAGTACTTC. This chain links TRBV6-2 or TRBV6-3 with TRBJ2-7; D ambiguous. Trimming stripped 3 bases from V and 3 bases from J, with 12 bases between. The length of the CDR3 is 14 residues. Germline V CDR1 and CDR2: MNHEY, SVGEGT.

The rearrangement uses TRBV3-1 and TRBJ2-5, with D perhaps being TRBD1 or TRBD2 (5 bases each). This CDR3 contains 18 residues. Germline assignment: CDR1 LGHDT and CDR2 YNNKEL (reference sequence). V dropped 0 bases and J dropped 2 bases, with 19 bases sitting between them. CDR3 amino acids: CASSQDPARGWRQETQYF. CDR3 nucleotide sequence: TGTGCCAGCAGCCAAGATCCCGCGAGGGGTTGGAGGCAAGAGACCCAGTACTTC.

This clonotype was detected ten times or more. The chain employs TRBV24-1 and TRBJ1-5, with D unclear. V lost 9 bases and J lost 0, with 11 bases in between. The germline V gene has CDR1 KGHDR and CDR2 SFDVKD. The CDR3 extends over 14 amino acids. DNA for the CDR3: TGTGCCACCCAGAGGGCTGGTAGCAATCAGCCCCAGCATTTT. It translates to CATQRAGSNQPQHF.

This clonotype was detected a few times. V gene TRBV29-1 combines with J gene TRBJ2-3; D is unclear. This CDR3 spans 12 amino acids. Trimming cost V 6 bases and J 2 bases, with 9 bases left between them. Looked up from germline, CDR1 is SQVTM and CDR2 is ANQGSEA. CDR3 sequence reads: CSVEADTDTQYF. The CDR3, as DNA: TGCAGCGTAGAGGCGGACACAGATACGCAGTATTTT.

This clonotype was counted at least ten times. The chain joins TRBV7-2 to TRBJ1-1, with D maybe TRBD1 (5 bases). V was clipped by 5 bases and J by 3 bases, with 22 bases between them. CDR1 is SGHTA, CDR2 FQGNSA, per germline. The length of the CDR3 is 17 residues. The CDR3 nucleotides read TGTGCCAGCAGCCAAAACAGTCCCCAGACAGTTTACACTGAAGCTTTCTTT. It encodes CASSQNSPQTVYTEAFF.

This clonotype was counted a few times. This chain connects TRBV5-1 to TRBJ2-7; 10 nucleotides align to TRBD2. CDR3 size: 16 residues. The ends lost 0 bases at V and 6 bases at J; junction bases unmatched: 9. Germline V gene data show CDR1 as SGHRS and CDR2 as YFSETQ. DNA for the CDR3: TGCGCCAGCAGCTTGGAATTGGGACTAGCGACCGCCGAGCAGTACTTC. The encoded protein is CASSLELGLATAEQYF.

This clonotype has a count of ten or more. The genes are TRBV11-2 and TRBJ1-5; unclear D gene. Germline lookup yields CDR1 SGHAT and CDR2 FQNNGV. Deletions cut 3 bases from V and 6 bases from J, with 9 bases between. CDR3 length equals 13 residues. The CDR3 DNA follows: TGTGCCAGCAGCTTGGCCGCGGGTCAGCCCCAGCATTTT. Its translation is CASSLAAGQPQHF.

The chain combines TRBV20-1 with TRBJ2-3, with TRBD2 identical over 12 bases. CDR1 DFQATT and CDR2 SNEGSKA come from the germline V gene (reference sequence). The CDR3 has 16 amino acids. The junction had 2 bases not matched to a gene; V was cut back by 1 base and J by 0 bases. The CDR3 is CSARAGLAGSTDTQYF. DNA of the CDR3: TGCAGTGCTAGAGCCGGACTAGCGGGAAGCACAGATACGCAGTATTTT.

This chain links TRBV5-4 with TRBJ2-1; D is possibly TRBD2 (5 bases). The CDR3 is 15 amino acids. Trimming stripped 3 bases from V and 0 bases from J, with 10 bases between. Germline V gene data show CDR1 as SGHNT and CDR2 as YYREEE (reference sequence). CDR3: CASSWPGSSYNEQFF. The CDR3 DNA sequence: TGTGCCAGCAGCTGGCCGGGAAGCTCCTACAATGAGCAGTTCTTC. Based on the CDR3 plus reference TRBV5-4 and TRBJ2-1, the full variable domain is ETGVTQSPTHLIKTRGQQVTLRCSSQSGHNTVSWYQQALGQGPQFIFQYYREEENGRGNFPPRFSGLQFPNYSSELNVNALELDDSALYLCASSWPGSSYNEQFFGPGTRLTVL.

This clonotype has only a few counts. V gene TRBV29-1 combines with J gene TRBJ2-6, with a tentative D call TRBD2 (6 bases). This CDR3 region has 15 residues. V gave up 6 bases and J gave up 0 bases, with 12 bases separating them. Germline-derived CDR1 and CDR2 are SQVTM and ANQGSEA. DNA for the CDR3: TGCAGCGTGTACACGGGGGTCTCTGGGGCCAACGTCCTGACTTTC. Amino acids: CSVYTGVSGANVLTF.

At least ten counts were recorded for this clonotype. The gene calls are TRBV2 and TRBJ1-2; perhaps TRBD1 as D (5 bases). Germline lookup yields CDR1 SNHLY and CDR2 FYNNEI. The V end lost 6 bases, the J end lost 5 bases, and 13 bases lay between the germline ends. This CDR3 has 13 amino acids. The CDR3 sequence: CASRDDSPYGYTF. CDR3 nucleotides: TGTGCCAGCAGGGATGACAGTCCATATGGCTACACCTTC.

The sample holds many counts of this clonotype. This rearrangement joins TRBV7-9 to TRBJ2-1, with 7 bases lining up with TRBD2. CDR1 and CDR2 (germline): SEHNR, FQNEAQ (reference sequence). The trim removed 5 bases at V and 8 bases at J, leaving 12 bases unmatched. The CDR3 runs 15 residues. CDR3 DNA sequence: TGTGCCAGCAGCCTTTTTGGCGGGAGCTCCGATGAGCAGTTCTTC. It is translated as CASSLFGGSSDEQFF.

This clonotype was detected ten times or more. The chain carries TRBV7-9 and TRBJ2-5; D remains ambiguous. The length of the CDR3 is 15 residues. V lost 5 bases and J 5 bases, leaving 18 bases between the germline ends. The V gene's germline CDR1 is SEHNR and CDR2 FQNEAQ (reference sequence). CDR3: CASSPGSGLVETQYF. The CDR3 DNA sequence: TGTGCCAGCAGCCCCGGGTCAGGTTTGGTTGAGACCCAGTACTTC.

The table lists this clonotype with many counts. The chain couples TRBV28 to TRBJ1-6; D not certain. Trimming shortened V by 5 bases and J by 5 bases, and 13 bases separated the two germline ends. From germline, CDR1 is MDHEN and CDR2 SYDVKM. The CDR3 is 15 residues long. The CDR3 loop is CASSRPGLDNSPLHF. CDR3 sequence (DNA): TGTGCCAGCAGTCGTCCCGGACTGGATAATTCACCCCTCCACTTT.